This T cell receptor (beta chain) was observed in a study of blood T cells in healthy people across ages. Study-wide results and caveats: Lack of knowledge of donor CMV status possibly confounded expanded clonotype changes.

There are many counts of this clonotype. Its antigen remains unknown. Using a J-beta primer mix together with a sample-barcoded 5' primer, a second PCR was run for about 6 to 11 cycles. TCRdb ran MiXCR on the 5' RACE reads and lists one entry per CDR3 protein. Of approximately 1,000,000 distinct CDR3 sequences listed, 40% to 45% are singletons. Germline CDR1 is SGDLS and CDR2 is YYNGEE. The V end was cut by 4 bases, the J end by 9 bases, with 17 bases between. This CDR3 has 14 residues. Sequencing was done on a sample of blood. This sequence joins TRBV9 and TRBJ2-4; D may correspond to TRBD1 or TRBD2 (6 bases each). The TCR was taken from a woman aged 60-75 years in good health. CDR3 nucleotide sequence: TGTGCCAGCAGCACTCCTGGGGGGCTCGGCATTCAGTACTTC. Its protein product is CASSTPGGLGIQYF.